The present T cell receptor (beta chain) was sequenced within a study of T cell responses to AZD1222 COVID-19 vaccine. About the study: Researchers grouped second doses given at about 4 or about 12 weeks into one pool.

Sequencing used immunoSEQ multiplex PCR; TCRdb keeps in-frame clones, though not all of them. The sample consists of approximately 150,000 clones, approximately 88% of them appearing once. Overall study results and limits: There were vaccine-associated CD4 TCRs across spike, dominant at 160-218 and 743-854. With two AZD1222 doses given, Spike-specific TCR breadth and depth both rose.

In regard to this clone: As yet, its antigen is unknown.

V was cut by 5 bases and J by 9 bases, with 17 bases left in between. This CDR3 is built from 14 residues. Germline loops: CDR1 SGHAT, CDR2 FQNNGV. This clonotype was obtained from an adult in good health. The rearrangement links TRBV11-2 to TRBJ2-1; D call uncertain. This specimen was peripheral blood, taken on day 0 of AZD1222 vaccination. The DNA for the CDR3 is TGTGCCAGCAGCCACACTCCCCTTAACGGTGAGCAGTTCTTC. This translates into CASSHTPLNGEQFF.